This TCR beta chain was recovered during a study of T-cell reconstitution after alpha-beta-depleted transplantation in children. This clonotype was detected ten times or more. CDR3 length: 15 amino acids. Germline trimming cut 3 bases from V and 8 bases from J; bases unmatched to any gene: 10. Germline V lookup: CDR1 SGHTA, CDR2 FQGNSA. As it was prepared, the TCRbeta library received unique molecular identifiers. TCRdb used MiXCR to reprocess the PCR reads, holding one entry per CDR3 protein. The table lists roughly 300,000 distinct CDR3 sequences, 10% of them singletons. The TCR originated in a human donor who donated a stem cell graft to a child with acute lymphoblastic leukemia. The J gene is TRBJ2-1, the V gene TRBV7-2; 7 bases are shared with TRBD2. The specimen comprised PBMCs from the stem cell graft donor, sampled from the stem cell graft. The CDR3 here is CASSFGTTTMDEQFF. For the CDR3, the DNA is TGTGCCAGCAGCTTCGGGACTACAACGATGGATGAGCAGTTCTTC.